This T cell receptor beta chain was observed in a study of T-cell reconstitution after alpha-beta-depleted transplantation in children. Findings and caveats of the study: There were reportedly several hundred expanded graft clones from which alpha-beta T cells came about two months after transplant. The authors attributed T-cell counts and diversity one year after transplant mostly to newly produced T cells. Surviving recipient T cells and intrathymic progenitors accounted for some patients' high TCRbeta diversity at day 60.

Germline V gives CDR1 SEHNR, CDR2 FQNEAQ (reference sequence). CDR3 length equals 17 residues. Trimming removed 0 bases at V and 3 bases at J, with 16 bases between. This clonotype came up many times. Its antigen remains unknown. Unique molecular identifiers were incorporated when the TCRbeta library was constructed. One entry per CDR3 protein results from TCRdb running MiXCR on the PCR reads. This repertoire shows about 580,000 distinct CDR3 sequences, under 30% found once; its top ten account for approximately 14%. The source material was PBMCs, mostly from graft donor cells, sampled 360 days after TCRalphabeta/CD19-depleted stem cell transplant. The chain employs TRBV7-9 and TRBJ2-3; D is perhaps TRBD1 or TRBD2 (7 bases each). This receptor was taken from a boy younger than two who had a stem cell transplant for acute myeloid leukemia, so the T cells may come from the graft donor. Here the CDR3 reads CASSLALGGGRTDTQYF. CDR3 sequence (DNA): TGTGCCAGCAGCTTAGCCCTGGGAGGGGGCCGAACAGATACGCAGTATTTT. Variable domain in full (rest from reference TRBV7-9 and TRBJ2-3): DTGVSQNPRHKITKRGQNVTFRCDPISEHNRLYWYRQTLGQGPEFLTYFQNEAQLEKSRLLSDRFSAERPKGSFSTLEIQRTEQGDSAMYLCASSLALGGGRTDTQYFGPGTRLTVL.